This passage covers 7 T cell receptor beta chains from one sample sequenced in a study of regulatory T cells in long-lasting Graves disease. Library construction for TCR beta used iRepertoire HTBI primers and Arm-PCR of CDR3 regions. TCRdb passed the multiplex PCR reads through MiXCR, listing each CDR3 protein once. The sample yields 320,000 or so distinct CDR3 sequences, about 18% seen once. Time point specified: newly diagnosed GD, antithyroid drugs for less than 3 months. Scientists built the TCR library using RNA that was extracted from PBMCs. The sequencing here drew on peripheral blood mononuclear cells (PBMCs), taken at new diagnosis, from a patient treated with antithyroid drugs. These receptors all come from a female donor with Graves disease.

In this sample, this clonotype turned up a few times. The chain has TRBV4-1 and TRBJ2-3; TRBD2 agrees at 12 bases. Germline-derived CDR1 and CDR2 are MGHRA and YSYEKL. There are 17 residues in the CDR3. The trim removed 10 bases at V and 4 bases at J, leaving 15 bases unmatched. The CDR3 DNA reads as TGCGCCACCCGACAGGGCGGACTAGCGGGAAATGCAGATACGCAGTATTTT. Encoded protein: CATRQGGLAGNADTQYF.

V usage is TRBV4-2 and J usage is TRBJ2-1, with 7 bases identical to TRBD2. From germline, CDR1 is LGHNA and CDR2 YNFKEQ. V lost 4 bases and J lost 9; bases outside the gene matches: 3. CDR3 length: 12 amino acids. This chain's CDR3 is CASSPVAGEQFF. The CDR3 nucleotides read TGTGCCAGCAGCCCCGTAGCGGGTGAGCAGTTCTTC.

This clonotype came up many times. The chain combines TRBV7-9 with TRBJ1-4, with D unclear. The V end was cut by 4 bases, the J end by 8 bases, with 17 bases between. CDR1 SEHNR and CDR2 FQNEAQ come from the germline V gene (reference sequence). This CDR3 has 15 residues. CDR3 loop: CASSSGRGSKEKLFF. The CDR3 nucleotides read TGTGCCAGCAGCTCCGGTCGGGGATCAAAAGAAAAACTGTTTTTT.

This clonotype was seen many times. This sequence joins TRBV2 and TRBJ2-3; D assignment may be TRBD1 or TRBD2 (5 bases each). CDR3 length equals 16 residues. From germline, CDR1 is SNHLY and CDR2 FYNNEI. The V gene lost 3 bases and the J gene lost 0 bases, with 13 bases spanning the gap. CDR3 bases: TGTGCCAGCAGTGACCTCGGGGCGGTTAGCACAGATACGCAGTATTTT. It yields the protein CASSDLGAVSTDTQYF.

The genes are TRBV5-6 and TRBJ1-5; 8 bases fit TRBD1. The CDR3 runs 16 residues. The junction had 6 bases not matched to a gene; V was cut back by 4 bases and J by 0 bases. CDR1 SGHDT and CDR2 YYEEEE come from the germline V gene. CDR3 nucleotides: TGTGCCAGCAGCGTCGGACAGGGAGATAGCAATCAGCCCCAGCATTTT. Protein sequence: CASSVGQGDSNQPQHF.

This clonotype was recorded at least ten times. The chain uses TRBV6-1 and TRBJ1-2; the D gene is possibly TRBD1 (5 bases). There are 14 residues in the CDR3. Trimming took 0 bases from V and 4 from J, leaving 9 bases between them. Germline V gene sequence: CDR1 MNHNS, CDR2 SASEGT. The CDR3 is CASSEARQPYGYTF. The DNA for the CDR3 is TGTGCCAGCAGTGAAGCGAGACAGCCCTATGGCTACACCTTC.

This rearrangement joins TRBV7-8 to TRBJ2-7, with D perhaps TRBD2 (6 bases). V was pared by 5 bases and J by 2 bases, with 19 bases between. CDR1 is SGHVS, CDR2 FQNEAQ, per germline. The CDR3 is 16 residues long. This CDR3 is CASSQRAEWRPYEQYF. DNA for the CDR3: TGTGCCAGCAGCCAGCGGGCGGAGTGGAGGCCCTACGAGCAGTACTTC.